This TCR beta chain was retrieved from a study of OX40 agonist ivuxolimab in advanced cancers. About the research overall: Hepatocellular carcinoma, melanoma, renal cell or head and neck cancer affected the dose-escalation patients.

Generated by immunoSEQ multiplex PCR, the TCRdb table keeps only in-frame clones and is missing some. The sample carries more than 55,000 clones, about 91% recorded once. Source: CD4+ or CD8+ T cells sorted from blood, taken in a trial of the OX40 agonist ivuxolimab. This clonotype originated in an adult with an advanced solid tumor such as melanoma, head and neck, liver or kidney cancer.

As DNA, the CDR3 is TGTGCCACCAGCAGCCCTTGGGACGGCCGAGTGTCCACCTTC. This codes for CATSSPWDGRVSTF. J is TRBJ1-2 and V is TRBV15; TRBD1 might be the D (5 bases). The CDR3 contains 14 residues. The germline gives CDR1 LNHNV, CDR2 YYDKDF (reference sequence). The V and J ends lost 3 bases and 13 bases respectively, with 21 bases between them. The whole variable domain, remainder taken from reference TRBV15 and TRBJ1-2, is DAMVIQNPRYQVTQFGKPVTLSCSQTLNHNVMYWYQQKSSQAPKLLFHYYDKDFNNEADTPDNFQSRRPNTSFCFLDIRSPGLGDTAMYLCATSSPWDGRVSTFGSGTRLTVV.